This record concerns one TCR beta chain sequence. This sample was included in a study of blood T cell repertoires in COVID-19. The V and J ends lost 2 bases and 5 bases respectively, with 3 bases between them. Germline V gene lookup returns CDR1 WNHNN and CDR2 SYGVQD (reference sequence). CDR3 length equals 11 residues. Libraries were prepared by immunoSEQ multiplex PCR; TCRdb keeps only in-frame clonotypes and omits some of them. Here the sample spans hundreds of thousands of clones, over 70% being singletons. This TCR derives from a woman in her thirties or forties who had recovered from COVID-19. J is TRBJ2-5 and V is TRBV10-1; no definite D call. The sequenced sample was peripheral blood. This chain's CDR3 is CASSELETQYF. In DNA form, the CDR3 reads TGCGCCAGCAGTGAGCTTGAGACCCAGTACTTC.